The present entry profiles one TCR beta chain with its context. Its specificity is not known. TCRdb reprocessed the reads with MiXCR, giving one entry per CDR3 protein. The data hold about 310,000 distinct CDR3 sequences, with 25% observed a single time. Germline CDR1 is KGHDR and CDR2 is SFDVKD. Germline trimming cut 2 bases from V and 5 bases from J; bases unmatched to any gene: 12. The CDR3 is 18 residues long. The data were obtained in a study of T cell repertoires in cytomegalovirus infection. On the study more broadly: Shared public TCR beta signatures pointed to both CMV infection and a matching HLA type.

The starting material was cultured PBMCs, obtained from culture after CMV antigen stimulation. The J gene is TRBJ2-3, the V gene TRBV24-1, with 10 positions matching TRBD2. The sequence came from a human donor in good health (CMV status not recorded). Some clones in this sample may be carry-over from other donors' samples. The CDR3 region is CATSDSPGLATWGDTQYF. CDR3 nucleotides: TGTGCCACCAGTGATTCACCGGGACTAGCGACCTGGGGAGATACGCAGTATTTT.